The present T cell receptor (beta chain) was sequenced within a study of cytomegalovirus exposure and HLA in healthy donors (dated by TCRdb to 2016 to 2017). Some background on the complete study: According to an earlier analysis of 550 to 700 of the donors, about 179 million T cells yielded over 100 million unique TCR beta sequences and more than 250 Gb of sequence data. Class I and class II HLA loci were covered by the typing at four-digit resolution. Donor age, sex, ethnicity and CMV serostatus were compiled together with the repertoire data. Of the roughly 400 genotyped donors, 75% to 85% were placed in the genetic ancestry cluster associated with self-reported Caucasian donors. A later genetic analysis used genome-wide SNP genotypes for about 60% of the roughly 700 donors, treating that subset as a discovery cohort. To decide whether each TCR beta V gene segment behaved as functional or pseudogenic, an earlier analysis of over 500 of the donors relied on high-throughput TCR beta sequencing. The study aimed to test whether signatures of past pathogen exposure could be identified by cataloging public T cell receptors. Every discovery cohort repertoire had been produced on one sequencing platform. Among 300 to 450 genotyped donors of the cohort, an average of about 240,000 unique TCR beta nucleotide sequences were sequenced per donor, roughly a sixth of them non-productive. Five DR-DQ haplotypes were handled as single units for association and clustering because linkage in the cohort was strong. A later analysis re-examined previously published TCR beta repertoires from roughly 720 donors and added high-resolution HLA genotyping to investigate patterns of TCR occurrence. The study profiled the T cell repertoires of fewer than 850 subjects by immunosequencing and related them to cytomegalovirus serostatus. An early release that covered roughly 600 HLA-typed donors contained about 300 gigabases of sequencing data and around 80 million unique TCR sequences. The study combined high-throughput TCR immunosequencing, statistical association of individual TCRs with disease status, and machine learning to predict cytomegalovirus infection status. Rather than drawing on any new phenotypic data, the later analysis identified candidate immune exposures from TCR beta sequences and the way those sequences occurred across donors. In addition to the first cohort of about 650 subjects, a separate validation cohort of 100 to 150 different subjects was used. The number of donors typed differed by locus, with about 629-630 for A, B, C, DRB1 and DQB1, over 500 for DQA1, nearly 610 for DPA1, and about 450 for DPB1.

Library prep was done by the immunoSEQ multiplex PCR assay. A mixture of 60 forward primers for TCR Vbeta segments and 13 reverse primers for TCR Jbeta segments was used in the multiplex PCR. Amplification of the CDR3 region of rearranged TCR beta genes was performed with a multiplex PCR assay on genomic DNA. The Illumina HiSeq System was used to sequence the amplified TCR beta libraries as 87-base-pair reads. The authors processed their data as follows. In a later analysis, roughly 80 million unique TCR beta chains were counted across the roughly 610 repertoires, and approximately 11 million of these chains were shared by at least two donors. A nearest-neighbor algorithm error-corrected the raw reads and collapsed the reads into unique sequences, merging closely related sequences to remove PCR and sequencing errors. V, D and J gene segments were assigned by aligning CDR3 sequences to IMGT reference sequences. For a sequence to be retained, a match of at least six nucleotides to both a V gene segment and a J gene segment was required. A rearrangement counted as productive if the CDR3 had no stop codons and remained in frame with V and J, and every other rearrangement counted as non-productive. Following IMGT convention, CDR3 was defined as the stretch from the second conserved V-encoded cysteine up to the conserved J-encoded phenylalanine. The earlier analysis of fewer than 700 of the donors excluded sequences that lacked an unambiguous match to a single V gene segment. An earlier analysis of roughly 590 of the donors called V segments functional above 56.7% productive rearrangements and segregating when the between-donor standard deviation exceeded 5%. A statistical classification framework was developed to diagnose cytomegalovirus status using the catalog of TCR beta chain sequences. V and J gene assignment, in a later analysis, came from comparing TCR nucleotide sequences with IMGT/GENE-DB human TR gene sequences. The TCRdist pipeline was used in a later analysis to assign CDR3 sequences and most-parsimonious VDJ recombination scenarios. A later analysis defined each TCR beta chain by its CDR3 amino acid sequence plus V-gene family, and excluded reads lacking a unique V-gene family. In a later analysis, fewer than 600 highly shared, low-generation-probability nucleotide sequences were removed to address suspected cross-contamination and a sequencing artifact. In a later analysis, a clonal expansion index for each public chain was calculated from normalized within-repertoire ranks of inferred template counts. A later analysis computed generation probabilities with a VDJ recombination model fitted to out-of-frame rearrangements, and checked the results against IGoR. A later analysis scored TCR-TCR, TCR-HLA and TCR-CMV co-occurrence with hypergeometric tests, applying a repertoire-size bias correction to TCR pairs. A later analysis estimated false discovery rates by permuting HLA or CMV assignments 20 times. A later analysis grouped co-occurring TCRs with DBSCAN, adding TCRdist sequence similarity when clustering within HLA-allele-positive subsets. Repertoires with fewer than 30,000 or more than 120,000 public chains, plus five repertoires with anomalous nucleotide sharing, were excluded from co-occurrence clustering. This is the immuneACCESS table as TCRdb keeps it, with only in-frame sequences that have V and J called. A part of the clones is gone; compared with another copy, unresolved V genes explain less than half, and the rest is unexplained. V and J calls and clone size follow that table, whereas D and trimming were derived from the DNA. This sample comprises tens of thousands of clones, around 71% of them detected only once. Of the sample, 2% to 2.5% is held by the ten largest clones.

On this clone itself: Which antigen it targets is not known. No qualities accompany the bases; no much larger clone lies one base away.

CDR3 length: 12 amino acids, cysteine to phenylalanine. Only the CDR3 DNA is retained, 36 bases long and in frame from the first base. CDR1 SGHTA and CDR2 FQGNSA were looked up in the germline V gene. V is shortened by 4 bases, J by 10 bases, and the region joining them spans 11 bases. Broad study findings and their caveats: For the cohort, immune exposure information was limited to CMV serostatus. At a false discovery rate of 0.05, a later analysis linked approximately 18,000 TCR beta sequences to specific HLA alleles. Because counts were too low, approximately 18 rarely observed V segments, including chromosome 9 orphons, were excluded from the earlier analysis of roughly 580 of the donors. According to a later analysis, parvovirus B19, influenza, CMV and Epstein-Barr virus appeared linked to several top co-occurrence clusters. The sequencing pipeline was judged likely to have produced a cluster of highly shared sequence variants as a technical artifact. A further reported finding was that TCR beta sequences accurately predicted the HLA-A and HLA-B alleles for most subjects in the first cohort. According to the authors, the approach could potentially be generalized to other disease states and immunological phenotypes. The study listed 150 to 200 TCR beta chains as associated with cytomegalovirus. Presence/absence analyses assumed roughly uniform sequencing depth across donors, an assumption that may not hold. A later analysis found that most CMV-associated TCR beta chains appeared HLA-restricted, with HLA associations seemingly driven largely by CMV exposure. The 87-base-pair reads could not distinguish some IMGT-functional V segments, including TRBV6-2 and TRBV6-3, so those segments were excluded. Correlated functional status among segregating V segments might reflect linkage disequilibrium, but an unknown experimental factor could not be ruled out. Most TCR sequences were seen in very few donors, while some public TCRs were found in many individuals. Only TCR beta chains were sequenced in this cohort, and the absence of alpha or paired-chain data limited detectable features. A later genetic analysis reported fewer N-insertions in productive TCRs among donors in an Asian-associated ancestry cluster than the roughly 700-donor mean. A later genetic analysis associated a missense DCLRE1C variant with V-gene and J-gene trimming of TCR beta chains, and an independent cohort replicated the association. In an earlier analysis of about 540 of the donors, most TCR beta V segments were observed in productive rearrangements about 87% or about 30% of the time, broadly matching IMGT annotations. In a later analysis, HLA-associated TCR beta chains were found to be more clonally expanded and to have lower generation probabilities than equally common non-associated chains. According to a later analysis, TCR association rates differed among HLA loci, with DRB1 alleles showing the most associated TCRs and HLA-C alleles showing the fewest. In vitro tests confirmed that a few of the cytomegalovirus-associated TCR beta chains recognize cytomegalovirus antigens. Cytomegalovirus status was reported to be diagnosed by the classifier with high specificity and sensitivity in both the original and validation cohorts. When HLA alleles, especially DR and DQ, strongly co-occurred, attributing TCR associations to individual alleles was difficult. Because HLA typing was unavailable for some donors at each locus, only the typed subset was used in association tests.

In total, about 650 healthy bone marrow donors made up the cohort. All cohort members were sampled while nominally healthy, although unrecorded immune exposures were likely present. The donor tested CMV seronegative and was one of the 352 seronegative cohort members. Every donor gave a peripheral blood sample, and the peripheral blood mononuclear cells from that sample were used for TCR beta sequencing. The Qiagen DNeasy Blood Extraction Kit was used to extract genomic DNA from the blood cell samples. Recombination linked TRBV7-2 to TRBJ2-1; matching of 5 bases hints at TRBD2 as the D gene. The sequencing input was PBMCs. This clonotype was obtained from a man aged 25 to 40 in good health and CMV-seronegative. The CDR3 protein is CASSWLASEQFF. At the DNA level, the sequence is TGTGCCAGCAGCTGGCTAGCCTCCGAGCAGTTCTTC.